This T cell receptor (beta chain) was retrieved from a study of patients and donors after allogeneic stem cell transplantation. TCRdb processed the RT-PCR reads anew with MiXCR; each CDR3 protein has one entry. The table lists about 150,000 distinct CDR3 sequences, over 30% of them singletons, with 40% to 55% in the top ten. The sample holds many counts of this clonotype. The sequencing input was blood, either unsorted or a sorted T cell fraction (not recorded which). The sequence was collected from a human donor who was either an allogeneic HSCT recipient or a stem cell or donor lymphocyte infusion donor (not recorded which). It is not recorded whose cells these are; they may come from a transplant donor.

CDR3 in amino acids: CSARDVELNTEAFF. In nucleotides, the CDR3 is TGCAGTGCTAGAGATGTGGAGTTAAACACTGAAGCTTTCTTT. The rearrangement joins TRBV20-1 to TRBJ1-1, with unresolved D. The CDR3 consists of 14 residues. The V and J ends lost 0 bases and 2 bases respectively, with 10 bases between them. The germline gives CDR1 DFQATT, CDR2 SNEGSKA (reference sequence).